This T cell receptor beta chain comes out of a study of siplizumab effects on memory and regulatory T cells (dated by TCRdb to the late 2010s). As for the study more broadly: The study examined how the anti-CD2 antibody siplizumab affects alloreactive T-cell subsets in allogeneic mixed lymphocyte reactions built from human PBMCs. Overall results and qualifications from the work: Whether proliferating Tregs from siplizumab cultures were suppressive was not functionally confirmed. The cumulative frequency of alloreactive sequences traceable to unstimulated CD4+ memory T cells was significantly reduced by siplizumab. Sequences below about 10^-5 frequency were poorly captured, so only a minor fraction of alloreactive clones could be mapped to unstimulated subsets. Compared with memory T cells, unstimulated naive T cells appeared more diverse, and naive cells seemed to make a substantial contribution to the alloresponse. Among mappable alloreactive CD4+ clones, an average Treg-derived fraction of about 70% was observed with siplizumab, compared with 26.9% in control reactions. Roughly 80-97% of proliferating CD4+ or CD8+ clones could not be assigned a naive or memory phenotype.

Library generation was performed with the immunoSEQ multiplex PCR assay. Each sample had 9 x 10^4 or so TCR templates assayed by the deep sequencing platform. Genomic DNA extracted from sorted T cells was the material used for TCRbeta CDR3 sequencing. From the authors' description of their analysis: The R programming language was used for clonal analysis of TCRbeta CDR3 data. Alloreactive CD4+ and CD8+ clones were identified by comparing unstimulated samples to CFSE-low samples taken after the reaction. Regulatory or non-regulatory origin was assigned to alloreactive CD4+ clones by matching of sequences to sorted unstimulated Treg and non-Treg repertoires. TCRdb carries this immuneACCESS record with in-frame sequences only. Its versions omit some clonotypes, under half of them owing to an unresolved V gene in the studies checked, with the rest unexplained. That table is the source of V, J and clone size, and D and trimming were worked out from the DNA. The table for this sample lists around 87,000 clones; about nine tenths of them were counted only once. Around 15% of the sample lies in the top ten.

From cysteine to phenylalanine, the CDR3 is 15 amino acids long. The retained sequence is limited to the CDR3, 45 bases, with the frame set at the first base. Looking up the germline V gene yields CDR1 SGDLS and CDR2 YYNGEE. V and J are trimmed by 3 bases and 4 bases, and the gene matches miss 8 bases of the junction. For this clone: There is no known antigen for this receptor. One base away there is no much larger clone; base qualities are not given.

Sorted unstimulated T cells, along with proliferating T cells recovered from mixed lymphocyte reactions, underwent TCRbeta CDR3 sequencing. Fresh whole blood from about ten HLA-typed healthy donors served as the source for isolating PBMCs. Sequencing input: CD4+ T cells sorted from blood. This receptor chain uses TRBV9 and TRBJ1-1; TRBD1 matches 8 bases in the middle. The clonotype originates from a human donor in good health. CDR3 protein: CASSESGGWVTEAFF. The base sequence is TGTGCCAGCAGCGAGTCAGGGGGCTGGGTCACTGAAGCTTTCTTT. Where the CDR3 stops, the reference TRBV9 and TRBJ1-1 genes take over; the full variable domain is DSGVTQTPKHLITATGQRVTLRCSPRSGDLSVYWYQQSLDQGLQFLIQYYNGEERAKGNILERFSAQQFPDLHSELNLSSLELGDSALYFCASSESGGWVTEAFFGQGTRLTVV.